In its sample, the clone carrying this T cell receptor beta chain was seen many times. As yet, its antigen is unknown. The CDR3 extends over 13 amino acids. Germline V gives CDR1 LGHNA, CDR2 YSLEER. V lost 0 bases and J 5 bases, leaving 4 bases between the germline ends. This sample's TCRbeta library carried unique molecular identifier barcodes. TCRdb reanalysed the PCR reads using MiXCR and keeps one entry per CDR3 protein. The table includes roughly 350,000 distinct CDR3 sequences, around 16% detected once. The data derive from a study of T-cell reconstitution after alpha-beta-depleted transplantation in children. The study's findings and limits: Several hundred rapidly expanded clones from non-depleted graft cells reportedly supplied alpha-beta T cells about two months post-transplant.

The material sequenced was PBMCs, mostly from graft donor cells, taken 360 days after TCRalphabeta/CD19-depleted stem cell transplant. V is TRBV4-3 and J is TRBJ2-2; D is unresolved. This clonotype was obtained from a male patient aged 2-15 years who had a stem cell transplant for acute lymphoblastic leukemia, so the T cells may come from the graft donor. This chain's CDR3 is CASSQDRTGELFF. Written as DNA, the CDR3 is TGCGCCAGCAGCCAAGATAGAACCGGGGAGCTGTTTTTT.